This is a list of T cell receptor beta chains from one sample in a study of cytomegalovirus exposure and HLA in healthy donors. The repertoire was sequenced with immunoSEQ multiplex PCR; TCRdb's copy has only in-frame clones and lacks some. The sample has 75,000 to 100,000 clones, 64% seen once; the top ten hold 3.2%. Sequencing was done on a sample of PBMCs. The receptors stem from a man in his 60s in good health and CMV-seronegative. Each CDR3 is given with its conserved first and last residue. D genes are given only for firm matches. The size of a clone is reported for some rows only, either as once, few or many, or as a class for expanded clones.

V	J	size	D	CDR3	DNA
TRBV6-5	TRBJ2-7	once	.	CASSYSRGTGGEQYF	TGTGCCAGCAGTTACTCCAGGGGGACCGGGGGCGAGCAGTACTTC
TRBV18	TRBJ1-1	.	.	CASSSGVGTEAFF	TGTGCCAGCTCGTCAGGGGTAGGCACTGAAGCTTTCTTT
TRBV5-1	TRBJ2-5	.	TRBD2	CASSLGTSGGAETQYF	TGCGCCAGCAGCTTGGGCACTAGCGGGGGGGCAGAGACCCAGTACTTC
TRBV28	TRBJ1-1	.	.	CASSPGNLNTEAFF	TGTGCCAGCAGCCCCGGGAACCTGAACACTGAAGCTTTCTTT
TRBV20-1	TRBJ1-4	.	.	CSALEDEKLFF	TGCAGTGCCCTCGAGGATGAAAAACTGTTTTTT
TRBV6-5	TRBJ2-3	.	TRBD1	CASSLDRADTQYF	TGTGCCAGCAGCTTGGACAGGGCGGATACGCAGTATTTT
TRBV5-4	TRBJ2-7	.	.	CASSSSGVSYEQYF	TGTGCCAGCAGCTCTTCCGGGGTATCCTACGAGCAGTACTTC
TRBV9	TRBJ2-3	.	.	CASSPTDRDTQYF	TGTGCCAGCAGCCCGACAGACAGAGATACGCAGTATTTT
TRBV11-3	TRBJ2-6	.	TRBD1	CASSSYRGQASGANVLTF	TGTGCCAGCAGCTCGTACAGGGGGCAAGCTTCTGGGGCCAACGTCCTGACTTTC
TRBV7-6	TRBJ1-4	.	.	CASSLEAGEGEKLFF	TGTGCCAGCAGCTTAGAGGCAGGGGAAGGAGAAAAACTGTTTTTT
TRBV14	TRBJ2-4	.	.	CASSPWGGHDIQYF	TGTGCCAGCAGTCCGTGGGGGGGGCATGACATTCAGTACTTC
TRBV29-1	TRBJ2-3	.	TRBD2	CSVAFGGATDTQYF	TGCAGCGTTGCGTTCGGGGGGGCCACAGATACGCAGTATTTT
TRBV9	TRBJ1-4	few	.	CASSVDTTNEKLFF	TGTGCCAGCAGCGTAGACACAACTAATGAAAAACTGTTTTTT
TRBV7-9	TRBJ1-5	once	TRBD1	CASSPRDRSGAQHF	TGTGCCAGCAGCCCAAGGGACAGGAGTGGGGCCCAGCATTTT
TRBV6-1	TRBJ2-7	.	TRBD1	CASSEGDRGHEQYF	TGTGCCAGCAGTGAAGGGGACAGGGGCCACGAGCAGTACTTC
TRBV11-3	TRBJ2-3	.	.	CASSSRTGAAQYF	TGTGCCAGCAGCTCCCGGACTGGCGCGGCGCAGTATTTT
TRBV19	TRBJ2-6	.	.	CASSTSSGANVLTF	TGTGCCAGTAGTACTTCCTCTGGGGCCAACGTCCTGACTTTC
TRBV6-6	TRBJ2-7	.	.	CASSATQALTNEQYF	TGTGCCAGCAGTGCGACACAGGCCCTTACGAACGAGCAGTACTTC
TRBV6-1	TRBJ1-5	few	.	CASSEDQGSVQPQHF	TGTGCCAGCAGTGAAGACCAGGGGTCGGTTCAGCCCCAGCATTTT
TRBV19	TRBJ1-1	.	.	CASSTQGFGAEAFF	TGTGCCAGTAGCACCCAGGGGTTCGGAGCTGAAGCTTTCTTT
TRBV5-5	TRBJ2-7	.	TRBD1	CASSLEQGDYEQYF	TGTGCCAGCAGCTTGGAACAGGGGGACTACGAGCAGTACTTC
TRBV15	TRBJ2-7	.	.	CATSRGRGEQYF	TGTGCCACCAGCAGAGGTCGGGGGGAGCAGTACTTC
TRBV10-3	TRBJ1-1	.	TRBD1	CAISDPDRGRNTEAFF	TGTGCCATCAGTGATCCTGACAGGGGAAGGAACACTGAAGCTTTCTTT
TRBV6-5	TRBJ2-7	.	TRBD2	CASNQQGLASGEQYF	TGTGCCAGCAACCAACAAGGACTAGCGTCGGGGGAGCAGTACTTC
TRBV6-5	TRBJ2-7	.	.	CASRVQGVGEQYF	TGTGCCAGCAGGGTACAGGGAGTGGGGGAGCAGTACTTC
TRBV5-1	TRBJ1-2	.	.	CASSLIPQGQIYGYTF	TGCGCCAGCAGCTTGATCCCCCAGGGGCAGATCTATGGCTACACCTTC
TRBV29-1	TRBJ1-2	.	.	CSVGQEYGYTF	TGCAGCGTTGGACAGGAGTATGGCTACACCTTC
TRBV7-9	TRBJ1-4	.	.	CASSRWGMEGEKLFF	TGTGCCAGCAGCCGCTGGGGGATGGAGGGAGAAAAACTGTTTTTT
TRBV5-1	TRBJ2-7	.	TRBD1	CASQTGTGSYEQYF	TGCGCCAGTCAAACCGGGACAGGGTCCTACGAGCAGTACTTC
TRBV28	TRBJ2-2	few	.	CASRGVGELFF	TGTGCCAGCAGAGGGGTGGGGGAGCTGTTTTTT
TRBV7-8	TRBJ1-5	.	.	CASSLGRISNQPQHF	TGTGCCAGCAGCTTAGGGCGGATTAGCAATCAGCCCCAGCATTTT
TRBV10-3	TRBJ2-3	.	TRBD2	CATLAGGGKPDTQYF	TGTGCCACCCTAGCGGGAGGGGGAAAGCCAGATACGCAGTATTTT
TRBV29-1	TRBJ2-5	few	TRBD1	CSVEQGEETQYF	TGCAGCGTTGAGCAGGGGGAAGAGACCCAGTACTTC
TRBV6-5	TRBJ2-1	once	TRBD1	CASSPDRGHHNEQFF	TGTGCCAGCAGTCCCGACAGGGGGCATCACAATGAGCAGTTCTTC
TRBV12-5	TRBJ1-4	.	.	CASGPYNTNEKLFF	TGTGCTAGTGGTCCCTATAATACTAATGAAAAACTGTTTTTT
TRBV5-8	TRBJ2-7	.	TRBD1	CASSLVQGAYEQYF	TGTGCCAGCAGCTTAGTACAGGGGGCATACGAGCAGTACTTC
TRBV28	TRBJ2-5	.	.	CASSLRTPQETQYF	TGTGCCAGCAGTTTAAGAACACCCCAAGAGACCCAGTACTTC
TRBV18	TRBJ2-2	.	.	CASSPRDTGELFF	TGTGCCAGCTCACCCAGGGACACCGGGGAGCTGTTTTTT
TRBV19	TRBJ2-2	few	.	CASGLARGTGELFF	TGTGCCAGTGGTTTAGCCCGAGGCACCGGGGAGCTGTTTTTT
TRBV5-5	TRBJ2-1	.	TRBD2	CASSLSSGLYNEQFF	TGTGCCAGCAGCTTGTCTAGCGGGTTATACAATGAGCAGTTCTTC
TRBV29-1	TRBJ1-4	.	TRBD1	CSVARQGQEKLFF	TGCAGCGTTGCTAGACAGGGACAGGAAAAACTGTTTTTT
TRBV7-6	TRBJ2-1	.	.	CASSLGRLAYNEQFF	TGTGCCAGCAGCTTAGGGAGGTTGGCCTACAATGAGCAGTTCTTC
TRBV16	TRBJ1-1	.	TRBD1	CASRRQGRTEAFF	TGTGCCAGCAGAAGACAGGGGAGAACTGAAGCTTTCTTT
TRBV5-6	TRBJ1-1	.	.	CASSLVSFGGTEAFF	TGTGCCAGCAGCTTGGTTTCCTTCGGTGGCACTGAAGCTTTCTTT
TRBV6-1	TRBJ2-3	.	TRBD1	CASAQGAGTDTQYF	TGTGCCAGCGCACAGGGGGCTGGCACAGATACGCAGTATTTT
TRBV30	TRBJ1-3	.	TRBD1	CAWVGPGQGRNTIYF	TGTGCCTGGGTGGGTCCGGGACAGGGGAGAAACACCATATATTTT
TRBV29-1	TRBJ2-2	.	.	CSAERDFRPGELFF	TGCAGCGCAGAACGGGATTTCAGACCCGGGGAGCTGTTTTTT
TRBV11-3	TRBJ2-2	.	.	CASSSTKDSLRVAGELFF	TGTGCCAGCAGCTCCACAAAGGACAGTTTGAGGGTCGCCGGGGAGCTGTTTTTT
TRBV12-5	TRBJ1-1	few	TRBD1	CASGFVRLTGAKGNTEAFF	TGTGCTAGTGGTTTTGTTCGATTGACAGGGGCCAAGGGTAACACTGAAGCTTTCTTT
TRBV28	TRBJ2-3	.	.	CASSARDTGVADTQYF	TGTGCCAGCAGCGCCCGGGACACCGGGGTCGCAGATACGCAGTATTTT
TRBV9	TRBJ2-7	.	TRBD1	CASSVEDRGYEQYF	TGTGCCAGCAGCGTAGAGGACAGGGGCTACGAGCAGTACTTC
TRBV18	TRBJ2-7	few	TRBD1	CASSPQMATQGAVYEQYF	TGTGCCAGCTCACCTCAAATGGCGACACAGGGGGCCGTCTACGAGCAGTACTTC
TRBV4-1	TRBJ2-7	.	TRBD2	CASSGTGGAYEQYF	TGCGCCAGCAGCGGCACCGGGGGGGCCTACGAGCAGTACTTC
TRBV6-5	TRBJ2-5	few	.	CASRGFEETQYF	TGTGCCAGCCGAGGGTTTGAGGAGACCCAGTACTTC
TRBV6-1	TRBJ1-2	few	.	CASSLTDYGYTF	TGTGCCAGCAGTCTGACAGACTATGGCTACACCTTC
TRBV6-5	TRBJ1-2	.	TRBD1	CASSEGSWDSSTF	TGTGCCAGCAGTGAAGGGAGTTGGGACAGTTCCACCTTC
TRBV5-1	TRBJ1-6	.	.	CASSLRVGGVNSPLHF	TGCGCCAGCAGCTTAAGGGTTGGAGGGGTCAATTCACCCCTCCACTTT
TRBV5-1	TRBJ1-5	.	TRBD1	CASSLGQGVQPQHF	TGCGCCAGCAGCTTAGGACAGGGGGTTCAGCCCCAGCATTTT
TRBV19	TRBJ2-7	.	TRBD2	CASSITTSGRAYEQYF	TGTGCCAGTAGTATAACGACTAGCGGGAGGGCCTACGAGCAGTACTTC